The rows below give T cell receptor beta chains drawn from one sample of a study of T cell responses to AZD1222 COVID-19 vaccine. The table came from immunoSEQ multiplex PCR; TCRdb's copy has only in-frame clones and leaves some out. The sample has 100,000 to 130,000 clones; about 86% are singletons. Sequenced here: peripheral blood, sampled on day 0 of AZD1222 vaccination. These TCRs come from an adult in good health. Each CDR3 is given with its conserved first and last residue. The D gene is left open where the match is weak. Clone size is not always given. Where it is, it says once, few, many or a class for expanded clones.

cdr3_nt: TGTGCAAGTCGCTTAGGTAGGTTCTTGCTTCCCTACGAGCAGTACTTC
cdr3_aa: CASRLGRFLLPYEQYF
j_call: TRBJ2-7
cdr3_length: 16
d_call: -
clone_size: -
v_call: TRBV12-2

cdr3_nt: TGCGCCAGCAGCCAAGAATTCCGGGAAGAGACCCAGTACTTC
cdr3_aa: CASSQEFREETQYF
j_call: TRBJ2-5
cdr3_length: 14
d_call: -
clone_size: -
v_call: TRBV4-1

cdr3_nt: TGCGCCAGCAGTACCGGGACACTATACAATGAGCAGTTCTTC
cdr3_aa: CASSTGTLYNEQFF
j_call: TRBJ2-1
cdr3_length: 14
d_call: -
clone_size: -
v_call: TRBV10-1

cdr3_nt: TGTGCCTGGAGTTCACAGGGAAACACCGGGGAGCTGTTTTTT
cdr3_aa: CAWSSQGNTGELFF
j_call: TRBJ2-2
cdr3_length: 14
d_call: -
clone_size: -
v_call: TRBV30

cdr3_nt: TGTGCCAGTAGCCCTAATGGACAGGGCGGCCACAAAAACATTCAGTACTTC
cdr3_aa: CASSPNGQGGHKNIQYF
j_call: TRBJ2-4
cdr3_length: 17
d_call: TRBD1
clone_size: -
v_call: TRBV19

cdr3_nt: TGTGCCAGCAGCCACGGTCTAGCGGGAGCCTACAATGAGCAGTTCTTC
cdr3_aa: CASSHGLAGAYNEQFF
j_call: TRBJ2-1
cdr3_length: 16
d_call: TRBD2
clone_size: once
v_call: TRBV3-1/TRBV3-2

cdr3_nt: TGTGCCAGCAGCGGCAGGGGGCTGGAAGCTTTCTTT
cdr3_aa: CASSGRGLEAFF
j_call: TRBJ1-1
cdr3_length: 12
d_call: TRBD1
clone_size: -
v_call: TRBV11-2

cdr3_nt: TGCGCCAGCAGCGGACCGGGGGGCCCTCTGGGCGGGGAGCTGTTTTTT
cdr3_aa: CASSGPGGPLGGELFF
j_call: TRBJ2-2
cdr3_length: 16
d_call: -
clone_size: -
v_call: TRBV5-1

cdr3_nt: TGTGCCAGCAGCTTAGAGGTAGAATCCTCACCCCTCCACTTT
cdr3_aa: CASSLEVESSPLHF
j_call: TRBJ1-6
cdr3_length: 14
d_call: -
clone_size: -
v_call: TRBV11-2

cdr3_nt: TGTGCCAGCAGTTTAATTGCAGGGGGCGAGGAAAAACTGTTTTTT
cdr3_aa: CASSLIAGGEEKLFF
j_call: TRBJ1-4
cdr3_length: 15
d_call: TRBD1
clone_size: -
v_call: TRBV28

cdr3_nt: TGTGCCAGCAGAACGGGGCCCAGCATCGGGGAGCTGTTTTTT
cdr3_aa: CASRTGPSIGELFF
j_call: TRBJ2-2
cdr3_length: 14
d_call: -
clone_size: -
v_call: TRBV6-5

cdr3_nt: TGTGCCAGCAGCGTAGAAGGGCTAGTTTCACCCCTCCACTTT
cdr3_aa: CASSVEGLVSPLHF
j_call: TRBJ1-6
cdr3_length: 14
d_call: -
clone_size: few
v_call: TRBV9

cdr3_nt: TGCGCCAGCAGCCCGGGAGGGACAGTAGTCTACGAGCAGTACTTC
cdr3_aa: CASSPGGTVVYEQYF
j_call: TRBJ2-7
cdr3_length: 15
d_call: -
clone_size: -
v_call: TRBV5-1

cdr3_nt: TGTGCCAGCAGCGGCGACAGGGGAGACTATGGCTACACCTTC
cdr3_aa: CASSGDRGDYGYTF
j_call: TRBJ1-2
cdr3_length: 14
d_call: TRBD1
clone_size: -
v_call: TRBV7-8

cdr3_nt: TGTGCCAGCAGTCCCTTAGGATTCGGCTACACCTTC
cdr3_aa: CASSPLGFGYTF
j_call: TRBJ1-2
cdr3_length: 12
d_call: -
clone_size: -
v_call: TRBV28